This T cell receptor beta chain was profiled in a study of molecular identifiers for immune sequencing clone quantification. From the PCR reads, TCRdb called clonotypes with MiXCR, one entry per CDR3 protein. Of some 580,000 distinct CDR3 sequences in the sample, roughly 27% are singletons; the top ten hold about 0.8%. A CD8+CD4-CCR7+CD45RA+ phenotype served as the sorting definition for naive CD8 T cells. As for this clonotype: No antigen is known for it.

The study's findings and limits: Identical TCR molecules sharing a barcode could underestimate highly expanded clone sizes.

Sequenced input: naive CD8+ T cells from blood, with Jurkat cell RNA spiked in. Subset meaning: FACS-sorted CD8+CD4-CCR7+CD45RA+ naive T cells. The TCR was taken from a human donor in good health. Some libraries in this study had Jurkat cell RNA spiked in.

The CDR3, as DNA: TGCGCCAGCAGCCAAGATTTGGCAGGGGGCAACACTGAAGCTTTCTTT. It encodes CASSQDLAGGNTEAFF. The chain joins TRBV4-3 to TRBJ1-1, with 8 bases identical to TRBD1. Looked up from germline, CDR1 is LGHNA and CDR2 is YSLEER. This CDR3 is built from 16 residues. Trimming at V came to 0 bases and at J to 2 bases, leaving 5 bases not matched to a gene.